The entry that follows covers one T cell receptor (beta chain) sequence. This entry comes from a study of T cell responses to AZD1222 COVID-19 vaccine. TCRdb's copy holds only in-frame clones and misses some; the assay was immunoSEQ multiplex PCR. The sample yields 150,000 or so clones, about 93% seen once. V trimming: 3 bases; J trimming: 5 bases; junction bases outside the gene matches: 9. The CDR3 is 16 residues long. Per germline, CDR1 SGHRS and CDR2 YFSETQ. The sample in question was peripheral blood, obtained on day 0 of AZD1222 vaccination. The V and J genes are TRBV5-1 and TRBJ2-3; 10 nucleotides line up with TRBD1. The receptor comes from an adult in good health. The CDR3 DNA reads as TGCGCCAGCAGCTACCGTGACAGGGGGCAAGAAGATACGCAGTATTTT. As protein: CASSYRDRGQEDTQYF.